This TCR beta chain derives from a study of blood T cell repertoires in COVID-19. Looking at the study overall: From T cells, B-cell-depleted T cells, or PBMCs came the material, which was cDNA or gDNA.

Study members were between about 18 and 89 years old and lived in 20 to 30 US regions. Categorization into cohorts depended on clinical history that participants reported. The data were produced by immunoSEQ multiplex PCR, yet TCRdb's version contains in-frame clones alone and is incomplete. The sample lists approximately 390,000 clones, approximately 88% occurring once. Trimming took 6 bases from V and 5 from J; bases not matched to a gene: 6. This CDR3 comprises 13 residues. CDR1 and CDR2 from the germline V gene are WNHNN and SYGVQD (reference sequence). The V and J genes are TRBV10-1 and TRBJ2-5, with 7 positions matching TRBD1. The clonotype was recovered from a woman aged 40-49 years with acute COVID-19. Sequencing was done on a sample of PBMCs or T cells enriched from blood (not recorded which). CDR3 loop: CASSTGVGETQYF. Written as DNA, the CDR3 is TGCGCCAGCAGCACAGGGGTTGGGGAGACCCAGTACTTC.